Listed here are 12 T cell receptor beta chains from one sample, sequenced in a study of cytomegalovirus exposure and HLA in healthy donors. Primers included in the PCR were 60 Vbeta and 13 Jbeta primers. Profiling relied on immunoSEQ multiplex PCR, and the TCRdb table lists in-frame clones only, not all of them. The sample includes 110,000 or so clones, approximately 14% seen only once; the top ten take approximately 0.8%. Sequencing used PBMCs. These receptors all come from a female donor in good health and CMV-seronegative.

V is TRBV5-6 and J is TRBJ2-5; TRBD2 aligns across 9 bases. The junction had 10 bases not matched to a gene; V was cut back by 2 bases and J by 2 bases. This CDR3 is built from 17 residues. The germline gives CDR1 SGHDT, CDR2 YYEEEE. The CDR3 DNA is TGTGCCAGCAGCTTTCGGCGGGGGGGCACCTGGCAAGAGACCCAGTACTTC. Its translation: CASSFRRGGTWQETQYF.

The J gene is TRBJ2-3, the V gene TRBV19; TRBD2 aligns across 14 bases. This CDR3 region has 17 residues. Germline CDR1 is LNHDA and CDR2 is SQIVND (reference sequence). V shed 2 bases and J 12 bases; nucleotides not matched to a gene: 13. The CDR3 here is CASSIRRLAGGQVVQYF. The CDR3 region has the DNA TGTGCCAGTAGTATACGCCGACTAGCGGGAGGGCAAGTGGTACAGTATTTT.

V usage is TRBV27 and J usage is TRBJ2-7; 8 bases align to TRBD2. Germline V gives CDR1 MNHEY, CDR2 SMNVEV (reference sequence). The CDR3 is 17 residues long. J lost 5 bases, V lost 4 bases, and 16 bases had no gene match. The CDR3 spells CASSSGQGRAGVHEQYF. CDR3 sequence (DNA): TGTGCCAGCAGTTCGGGTCAGGGCCGAGCGGGAGTCCACGAGCAGTACTTC.

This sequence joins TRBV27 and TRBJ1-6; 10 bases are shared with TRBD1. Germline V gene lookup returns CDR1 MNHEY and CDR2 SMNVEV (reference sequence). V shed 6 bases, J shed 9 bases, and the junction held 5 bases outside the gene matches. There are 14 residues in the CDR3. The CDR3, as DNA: TGTGCCAGCAGCGCGGACAGGGGGACTTCACCCCTCCACTTT. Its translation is CASSADRGTSPLHF.

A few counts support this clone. CDR3 in DNA: TGCGCCAGCAGTATAGACGGAGATAGCAATCAGCCCCAGCATTTT. Translating it yields CASSIDGDSNQPQHF. V usage is TRBV5-1 and J usage is TRBJ1-5, with unresolved D. Between the trimmed V and J ends, which lost 5 bases and 0 bases, there was a span of 12 bases. CDR3 length equals 15 residues. Germline V gene data show CDR1 as SGHRS and CDR2 as YFSETQ.

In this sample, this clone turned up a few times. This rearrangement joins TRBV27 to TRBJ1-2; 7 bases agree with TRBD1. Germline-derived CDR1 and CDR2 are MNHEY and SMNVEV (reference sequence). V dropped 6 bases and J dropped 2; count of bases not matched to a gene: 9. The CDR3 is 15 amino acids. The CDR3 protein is CASRTTGATNYGYTF. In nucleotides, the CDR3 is TGTGCCAGCAGGACAACAGGGGCGACCAACTATGGCTACACCTTC.

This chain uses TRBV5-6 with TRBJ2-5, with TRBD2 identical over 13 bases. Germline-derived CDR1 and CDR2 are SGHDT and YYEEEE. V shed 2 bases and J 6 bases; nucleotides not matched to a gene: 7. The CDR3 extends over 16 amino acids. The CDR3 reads CASSFPGLAGIQTQYF. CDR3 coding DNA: TGTGCCAGCAGCTTCCCGGGACTAGCGGGGATCCAGACCCAGTACTTC.

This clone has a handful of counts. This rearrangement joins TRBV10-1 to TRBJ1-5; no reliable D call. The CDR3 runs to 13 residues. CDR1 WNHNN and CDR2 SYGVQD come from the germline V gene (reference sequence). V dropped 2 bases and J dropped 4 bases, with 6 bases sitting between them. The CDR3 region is CASSEGPNQPQHF. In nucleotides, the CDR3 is TGCGCCAGCAGTGAGGGGCCTAATCAGCCCCAGCATTTT.

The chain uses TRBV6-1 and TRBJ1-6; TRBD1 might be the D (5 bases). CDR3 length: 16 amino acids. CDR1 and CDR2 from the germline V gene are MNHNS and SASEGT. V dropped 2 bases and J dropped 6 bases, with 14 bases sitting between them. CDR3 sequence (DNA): TGTGCCAGCAGTGAACGCGGACACCCTCTTAATTCACCCCTCCACTTT. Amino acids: CASSERGHPLNSPLHF.

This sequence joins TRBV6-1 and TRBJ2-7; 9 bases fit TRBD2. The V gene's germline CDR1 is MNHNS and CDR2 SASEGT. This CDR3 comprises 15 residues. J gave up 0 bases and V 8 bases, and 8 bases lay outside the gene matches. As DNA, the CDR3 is TGTGCCAGCCGTACTGGACTAGCGATCTCCTACGAGCAGTACTTC. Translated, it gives CASRTGLAISYEQYF.

The CDR3 region has the DNA TGTGCCATCGGTAACGGGAAGTTGGGTGAGCAGTACTTC. The encoded protein is CAIGNGKLGEQYF. The rearrangement joins TRBV10-3 to TRBJ2-7; a weak D match, TRBD2 (5 bases). V shed 8 bases and J shed 7 bases, with 18 bases lying between them. The CDR3 totals 13 residues. Germline lookup yields CDR1 ENHRY and CDR2 SYGVKD.

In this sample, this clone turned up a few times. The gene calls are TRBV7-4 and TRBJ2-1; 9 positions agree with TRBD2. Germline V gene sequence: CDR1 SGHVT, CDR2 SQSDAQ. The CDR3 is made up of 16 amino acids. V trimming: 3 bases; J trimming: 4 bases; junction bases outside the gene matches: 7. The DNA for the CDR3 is TGTGCCAGCAGCTTTGGCCCTAGCGGGGAATACAATGAGCAGTTCTTC. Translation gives CASSFGPSGEYNEQFF.